The 26 T cell receptor beta chains below were found in one sample sequenced in a study of regulatory T cells in long-lasting Graves disease. As to time point: newly diagnosed GD, antithyroid drugs for less than 3 months. PBMC-extracted RNA yielded the TCR library. Combining iRepertoire HTBI primers with Arm-PCR of CDR3 regions, the authors built TCR beta libraries. TCRdb passed the multiplex PCR reads through MiXCR, listing each CDR3 protein once. Among 500,000 or so distinct CDR3 sequences listed, 15% to 20% were seen once. A further study also used this sample, focusing on T cells in Graves' hyperthyroidism and ophthalmopathy.

The sample here was peripheral blood mononuclear cells (PBMCs), taken at new diagnosis, from a patient treated with antithyroid drugs. The receptors originated from a woman aged 40 to 65 with Graves disease.

This clonotype was recorded many times. The chain links TRBV20-1 to TRBJ2-3; no firm D call. V lost 1 base to trimming and J lost 2 bases, with 4 bases between them. This CDR3 comprises 12 residues. The germline V gene has CDR1 DFQATT and CDR2 SNEGSKA (reference sequence). In DNA form, the CDR3 reads TGCAGTGCTAGAGGTTCCACAGATACGCAGTATTTT. It specifies CSARGSTDTQYF.

This clonotype was found many times. This chain uses TRBV20-1 with TRBJ1-2; maybe TRBD1 (5 bases). From germline, CDR1 is DFQATT and CDR2 SNEGSKA (reference sequence). Between the trimmed V and J ends, which lost 0 bases and 4 bases, there was a span of 18 bases. The CDR3 runs to 16 residues. The CDR3 reads CSARDWVGQGGYGYTF. CDR3 nucleotides: TGCAGTGCTAGAGATTGGGTAGGGCAGGGTGGCTATGGCTACACCTTC.

There are many counts of this clonotype. CDR3 amino acids: CATSEHNQETQYF. For the CDR3, the DNA is TGTGCCACCAGTGAGCATAACCAAGAGACCCAGTACTTC. V gene TRBV24-1 combines with J gene TRBJ2-5; D gene uncertain. CDR3 length: 13 amino acids. Looked up from germline, CDR1 is KGHDR and CDR2 is SFDVKD. V gave up 4 bases and J gave up 0 bases, with 5 bases separating them.

This clonotype was seen at least ten times. The V call is TRBV20-1, the J call TRBJ2-1, with 8 bases fitting TRBD2. Germline CDR1 is DFQATT and CDR2 is SNEGSKA (reference sequence). V trimming: 8 bases; J trimming: 7 bases; junction bases outside the gene matches: 13. The CDR3 is made up of 14 amino acids. The CDR3 is CSTRRRGAENEQFF. CDR3 DNA sequence: TGCAGTACCCGCAGGCGGGGGGCCGAGAATGAGCAGTTCTTC.

This clonotype has just a few counts. This chain links TRBV20-1 with TRBJ1-1; D possibly corresponds to TRBD1 (5 bases). Deletions cut 4 bases from V and 0 bases from J, with 15 bases between. Germline assignment: CDR1 DFQATT and CDR2 SNEGSKA (reference sequence). CDR3 length: 15 residues. The CDR3 loop reads CSAKPGTLMNTEAFF. The CDR3 DNA is TGCAGTGCTAAACCCGGGACGCTTATGAACACTGAAGCTTTCTTT.

The chain uses TRBV7-9 and TRBJ1-3; 8 nucleotides line up with TRBD1. CDR1 and CDR2 from the germline V gene are SEHNR and FQNEAQ (reference sequence). This CDR3 has 16 residues. The V and J ends lost 5 bases and 5 bases, in that order; junction bases with no gene match: 11. CDR3 bases: TGTGCCAGCAGCCCGAGGACAGGGTTGGTGAGAAACACCATATATTTT. This sequence encodes CASSPRTGLVRNTIYF. The whole variable domain, filled in from reference TRBV7-9 and TRBJ1-3, reads DTGVSQNPRHKITKRGQNVTFRCDPISEHNRLYWYRQTLGQGPEFLTYFQNEAQLEKSRLLSDRFSAERPKGSFSTLEIQRTEQGDSAMYLCASSPRTGLVRNTIYFGEGSWLTVV.

The chain employs TRBV6-1 and TRBJ2-2; TRBD2 agrees at 8 bases. Germline V gives CDR1 MNHNS, CDR2 SASEGT. CDR3 length equals 14 residues. The V gene end was trimmed by 8 bases and the J gene end by 4 bases; junction bases not matched to a gene: 6. The CDR3 loop reads CASGRSGGTGELFF. CDR3 DNA sequence: TGTGCCAGCGGTAGAAGCGGGGGCACCGGGGAGCTGTTTTTT.

This clonotype was seen repeatedly, ten times or more. The J gene is TRBJ1-2, the V gene TRBV3-1; 8 bases align to TRBD1. CDR1 LGHDT and CDR2 YNNKEL come from the germline V gene (reference sequence). V lost 3 bases to trimming and J lost 6 bases; unmatched junction nucleotides: 3. There are 13 residues in the CDR3. The chain's CDR3 is CASSHGQGDGYTF. The CDR3 coding sequence is TGTGCCAGCAGCCACGGACAGGGCGATGGCTACACCTTC.

This clonotype was seen at least ten times. This chain uses TRBV14 with TRBJ2-7; D is undetermined. From germline, CDR1 is SGHDN and CDR2 FVKESK. V lost 4 bases and J lost 6, with 16 bases in between. The CDR3 sequence is 14 residues long. The CDR3 DNA follows: TGTGCCAGCAGCCCGACCACGCGTACCGGCGAGCAGTACTTC. Protein sequence: CASSPTTRTGEQYF.

This clonotype has a count of ten or more. The CDR3 spells CASSLVEGSTYEQYF. In DNA, the CDR3 is TGTGCCAGCAGCTTAGTAGAAGGGAGTACCTACGAGCAGTACTTC. V gene TRBV7-9 combines with J gene TRBJ2-7, with D perhaps TRBD2 (5 bases). Trimming left V 1 base short and J 2 bases short, with 12 bases between. The CDR3 runs to 15 residues. Germline CDR1 reads SEHNR; CDR2 reads FQNEAQ (reference sequence).

A remark on this clonotype: This could be a read error, since a much larger clone is one nucleotide away. The chain employs TRBV5-1 and TRBJ1-1; D unclear. CDR1 is SGHRS, CDR2 YFSETQ, per germline. The CDR3 runs 14 residues. The CDR3 here is CAGSFGELNTEAFF. The CDR3 nucleotides read TGCGCCGGCAGTTTCGGGGAATTGAACACTGAAGCTTTCTTT. Complete variable domain (other parts from reference TRBV5-1 and TRBJ1-1): KAGVTQTPRYLIKTRGQQVTLSCSPISGHRSVSWYQQTPGQGLQFLFEYFSETQRNKGNFPGRFSGRQFSNSRSEMNVSTLELGDSALYLCAGSFGELNTEAFFGQGTRLTVV.

This clonotype occurred many times. The chain employs TRBV7-2 and TRBJ2-7; D uncertain. Trimming stripped 4 bases from V and 3 bases from J, with 10 bases between. Germline CDR1 is SGHTA and CDR2 is FQGNSA. The CDR3 consists of 13 residues. CDR3 region: CASSSLAYYEQYF. CDR3 nucleotide sequence: TGTGCCAGCAGCTCATTGGCTTACTACGAGCAGTACTTC. Together with reference TRBV7-2 and TRBJ2-7, the CDR3 gives the full variable domain: GAGVSQSPSNKVTEKGKDVELRCDPISGHTALYWYRQSLGQGLEFLIYFQGNSAPDKSGLPSDRFSAERTGGSVSTLTIQRTQQEDSAVYLCASSSLAYYEQYFGPGTRLTVT.

V gene TRBV6-1 combines with J gene TRBJ2-2, with 9 bases fitting TRBD1. J was trimmed by 6 bases and V by 6 bases; bases with no gene match: 8. Germline CDR1 is MNHNS and CDR2 is SASEGT. This CDR3 contains 15 residues. In nucleotides, the CDR3 is TGTGCCAGCAGGAGCCGGGACAGGGTGTCCGGGGAGCTGTTTTTT. Its translation is CASRSRDRVSGELFF.

This clonotype has only a few counts. The V gene is TRBV11-2, the J gene TRBJ2-7, with D perhaps matching TRBD1 or TRBD2 (5 bases each). The CDR3 has 15 residues. CDR1 and CDR2 (germline): SGHAT, FQNNGV. Trimming stripped 5 bases from V and 3 bases from J, with 17 bases between. The CDR3 reads CASSPNLGEIYEQYF. In DNA form, the CDR3 reads TGTGCCAGCAGCCCGAATCTAGGGGAGATCTACGAGCAGTACTTC.

The sample holds a few counts of this clonotype. The chain employs TRBV6-2 or TRBV6-3 and TRBJ2-7, with TRBD1 matching 7 bases. CDR3 size: 14 residues. Trimming took 8 bases from V and 5 from J; bases not matched to a gene: 12. From germline, CDR1 is MNHEY and CDR2 SVGEGT. CDR3 nucleotide sequence: TGTGCCAGCTCCCCTTCGGACAGGATTCACGAGCAGTACTTC. Translation gives CASSPSDRIHEQYF.

The chain recombines TRBV6-1 with TRBJ2-2, with D maybe TRBD2 (5 bases). V was trimmed by 5 bases and J by 5 bases, leaving 12 bases between them. The CDR3 is made up of 14 amino acids. Germline loops: CDR1 MNHNS, CDR2 SASEGT. As DNA, the CDR3 is TGTGCCAGCAGTCGTACTGGGAGAACCGGGGAGCTGTTTTTT. Translating it yields CASSRTGRTGELFF.

This clonotype was picked up a small number of times. The chain links TRBV7-2 to TRBJ2-1; 8 bases line up with TRBD1. V trimming: 4 bases; J trimming: 6 bases; junction bases outside the gene matches: 8. The CDR3 has 15 residues. Germline V CDR1 and CDR2: SGHTA, FQGNSA. CDR3 protein: CASSSRQGKGNEQFF. The DNA of the CDR3 is TGTGCCAGCAGCTCCAGACAGGGGAAAGGCAATGAGCAGTTCTTC. The full variable domain, with the rest looked up from reference TRBV7-2 and TRBJ2-1, is GAGVSQSPSNKVTEKGKDVELRCDPISGHTALYWYRQSLGQGLEFLIYFQGNSAPDKSGLPSDRFSAERTGGSVSTLTIQRTQQEDSAVYLCASSSRQGKGNEQFFGPGTRLTVL.

This clonotype was detected many times. The rearrangement joins TRBV28 to TRBJ1-5; D ambiguous. The germline V and J ends were trimmed by 4 bases and 1 base, with 11 bases remaining between them. The germline V gene has CDR1 MDHEN and CDR2 SYDVKM. The CDR3 extends over 15 amino acids. CDR3 nucleotides: TGTGCCAGCAGTTCCCACAAGGGAAGCAATCAGCCCCAGCATTTT. Its protein is CASSSHKGSNQPQHF.

V usage is TRBV20-1 and J usage is TRBJ2-3; D might be TRBD1 (5 bases). Germline V gene lookup returns CDR1 DFQATT and CDR2 SNEGSKA (reference sequence). The CDR3 runs to 12 residues. V was trimmed by 6 bases and J by 4 bases, leaving 11 bases between them. In DNA, the CDR3 is TGCAGTGCCTTGAAAGGGGCAGATACGCAGTATTTT. Translation gives CSALKGADTQYF.

The sample holds a few counts of this clonotype. The chain is built from TRBV28 and TRBJ1-6; a weak D match, TRBD1 (6 bases). V dropped 3 bases and J dropped 7 bases, with 10 bases sitting between them. Germline values: CDR1 MDHEN, CDR2 SYDVKM. The CDR3 is 14 amino acids. CDR3 coding DNA: TGTGCCAGCAGTTTCCCAGGGGTAAATTCACCCCTCCACTTT. Protein sequence: CASSFPGVNSPLHF.

This clonotype was seen at least ten times. This sequence joins TRBV12-3 or TRBV12-4 and TRBJ2-7, with a tentative D call TRBD2 (6 bases). CDR3 length equals 20 residues. The V and J ends lost 4 bases and 3 bases respectively, with 31 bases between them. CDR3 protein: CASSSLNKVDYRGFVYEQYF. CDR3 DNA: TGTGCCAGCAGTTCCCTAAATAAGGTGGACTACCGGGGCTTTGTCTACGAGCAGTACTTC.

This clonotype was seen many times. One junction end disagrees with the germline gene, perhaps due to a read error. The rearrangement joins TRBV19 to TRBJ1-3, with D hard to call. The CDR3 is 14 residues long. Looked up from germline, CDR1 is LNHDA and CDR2 is SQIVND (reference sequence). CDR3 sequence: CASSVEVSGNTIYF. DNA for the CDR3: TGTGCCAGTAGTGTAGAAGTGTCTGGAAACACCATATATTTT.

V usage is TRBV7-2 and J usage is TRBJ1-1, with a possible D match to TRBD1 (5 bases). Germline values: CDR1 SGHTA, CDR2 FQGNSA. V gave up 3 bases and J gave up 0 bases, with 11 bases separating them. The CDR3 loop spans 15 amino acids. For the CDR3, the DNA is TGTGCCAGCAGCTTGGGGACCCTCATGAACACTGAAGCTTTCTTT. It specifies CASSLGTLMNTEAFF.

This clonotype was seen ten or more times. The genes are TRBV5-1 and TRBJ1-1; 7 nucleotides match TRBD1. V lost 5 bases to trimming and J lost 3 bases; unmatched junction nucleotides: 19. Germline CDR1 reads SGHRS; CDR2 reads YFSETQ. This CDR3 contains 18 residues. The CDR3 sequence: CASSFGKRQGHRDTEAFF. CDR3 bases: TGCGCCAGCAGTTTTGGGAAGAGACAGGGCCATAGGGACACTGAAGCTTTCTTT.

This clonotype came up a few times. The rearrangement links TRBV4-1 to TRBJ2-1; D may be TRBD2 (6 bases). From germline, CDR1 is MGHRA and CDR2 YSYEKL. The CDR3 is 13 residues long. V was clipped by 3 bases and J by 5 bases, with 8 bases between them. CDR3 loop: CASSHGGDNEQFF. Here the CDR3 DNA reads TGCGCCAGCAGCCATGGAGGGGACAATGAGCAGTTCTTC.

This clonotype was detected many times. The V gene is TRBV20-1, the J gene TRBJ2-7; D is perhaps TRBD1 or TRBD2 (5 bases each). V lost 5 bases and J lost 0, with 8 bases in between. CDR3 length: 12 amino acids. Per germline, CDR1 DFQATT and CDR2 SNEGSKA (reference sequence). The CDR3 nucleotides read TGCAGTGCTTGGGACGCCTCCTACGAGCAGTACTTC. It is translated as CSAWDASYEQYF.